This T cell receptor beta chain was sequenced for a study of OX40 agonist ivuxolimab in advanced cancers. Trimming took off 3 bases at V and 4 bases at J, with 13 bases between the two ends. Per germline, CDR1 MDHEN and CDR2 SYDVKM. This CDR3 is 15 amino acids long. Using immunoSEQ multiplex PCR, the repertoire was profiled, and TCRdb retains in-frame clones only, with some absent. The top ten clones hold approximately 5% of a sample with 76,000 or so clones, 75% to 90% of them seen once. The sample here was CD4+ or CD8+ T cells sorted from blood, taken in a trial of the OX40 agonist ivuxolimab. This clonotype was obtained from an adult with an advanced solid tumor such as melanoma, head and neck, liver or kidney cancer. This chain uses TRBV28 with TRBJ1-3; D gene uncertain. CDR3 sequence (DNA): TGTGCCAGCAGTTTGGGTACACTGGGCGGAAACACCATATATTTT. It is translated as CASSLGTLGGNTIYF.